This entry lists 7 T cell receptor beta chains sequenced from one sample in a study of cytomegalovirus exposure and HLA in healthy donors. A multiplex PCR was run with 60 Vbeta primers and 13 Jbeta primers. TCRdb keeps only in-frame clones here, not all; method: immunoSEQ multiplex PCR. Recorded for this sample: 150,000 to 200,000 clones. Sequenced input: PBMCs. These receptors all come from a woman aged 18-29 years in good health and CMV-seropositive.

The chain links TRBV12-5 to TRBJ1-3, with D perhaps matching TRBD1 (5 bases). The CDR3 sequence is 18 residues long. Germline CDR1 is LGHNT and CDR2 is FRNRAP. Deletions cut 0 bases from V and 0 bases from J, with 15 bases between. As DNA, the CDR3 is TGTGCTAGTGGTTTGGTACTCGGGGGGTTCCTCTCTGGAAACACCATATATTTT. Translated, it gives CASGLVLGGFLSGNTIYF.

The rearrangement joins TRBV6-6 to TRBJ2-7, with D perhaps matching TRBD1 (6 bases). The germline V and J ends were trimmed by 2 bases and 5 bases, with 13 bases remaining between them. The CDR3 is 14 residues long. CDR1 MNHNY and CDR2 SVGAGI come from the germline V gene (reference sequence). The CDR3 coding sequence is TGTGCCAGCAGTTACCGGCAGGGGCCTGACGAGCAGTACTTC. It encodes CASSYRQGPDEQYF.

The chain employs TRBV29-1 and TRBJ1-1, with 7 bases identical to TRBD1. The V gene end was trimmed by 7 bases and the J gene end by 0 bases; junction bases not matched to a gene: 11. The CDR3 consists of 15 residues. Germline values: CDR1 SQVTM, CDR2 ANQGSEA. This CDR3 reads CSGAGGWGMNTEAFF. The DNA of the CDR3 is TGCAGCGGGGCAGGGGGTTGGGGGATGAACACTGAAGCTTTCTTT.

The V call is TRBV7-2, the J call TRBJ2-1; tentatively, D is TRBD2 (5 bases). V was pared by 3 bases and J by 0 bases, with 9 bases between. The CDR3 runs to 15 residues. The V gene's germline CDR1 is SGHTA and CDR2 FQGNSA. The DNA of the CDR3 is TGTGCCAGCAGCTTCAAAGGGAGCTCCTACAATGAGCAGTTCTTC. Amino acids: CASSFKGSSYNEQFF. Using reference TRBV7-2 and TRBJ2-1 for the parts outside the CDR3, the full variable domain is GAGVSQSPSNKVTEKGKDVELRCDPISGHTALYWYRQSLGQGLEFLIYFQGNSAPDKSGLPSDRFSAERTGGSVSTLTIQRTQQEDSAVYLCASSFKGSSYNEQFFGPGTRLTVL.

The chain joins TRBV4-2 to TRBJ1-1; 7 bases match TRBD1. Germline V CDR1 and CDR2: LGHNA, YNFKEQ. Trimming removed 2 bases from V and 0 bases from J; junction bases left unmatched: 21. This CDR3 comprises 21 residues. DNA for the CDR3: TGTGCCAGCAGCCAACCCCCGGGACAGACAGTAGAAAACCCCATGAACACTGAAGCTTTCTTT. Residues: CASSQPPGQTVENPMNTEAFF.

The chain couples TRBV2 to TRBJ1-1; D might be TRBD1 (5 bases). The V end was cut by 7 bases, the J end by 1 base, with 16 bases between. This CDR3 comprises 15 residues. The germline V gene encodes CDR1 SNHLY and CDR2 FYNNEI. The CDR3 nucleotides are TGTGCCAGCACCCTCCGAAGGGGCCAGAACACTGAAGCTTTCTTT. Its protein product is CASTLRRGQNTEAFF.

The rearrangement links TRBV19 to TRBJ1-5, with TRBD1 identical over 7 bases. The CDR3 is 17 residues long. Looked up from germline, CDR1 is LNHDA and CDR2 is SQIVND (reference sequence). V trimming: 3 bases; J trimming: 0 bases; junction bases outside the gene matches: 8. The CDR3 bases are TGTGCCAGTAGTATCGCCCAGACAGGGTATAGCAATCAGCCCCAGCATTTT. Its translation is CASSIAQTGYSNQPQHF.